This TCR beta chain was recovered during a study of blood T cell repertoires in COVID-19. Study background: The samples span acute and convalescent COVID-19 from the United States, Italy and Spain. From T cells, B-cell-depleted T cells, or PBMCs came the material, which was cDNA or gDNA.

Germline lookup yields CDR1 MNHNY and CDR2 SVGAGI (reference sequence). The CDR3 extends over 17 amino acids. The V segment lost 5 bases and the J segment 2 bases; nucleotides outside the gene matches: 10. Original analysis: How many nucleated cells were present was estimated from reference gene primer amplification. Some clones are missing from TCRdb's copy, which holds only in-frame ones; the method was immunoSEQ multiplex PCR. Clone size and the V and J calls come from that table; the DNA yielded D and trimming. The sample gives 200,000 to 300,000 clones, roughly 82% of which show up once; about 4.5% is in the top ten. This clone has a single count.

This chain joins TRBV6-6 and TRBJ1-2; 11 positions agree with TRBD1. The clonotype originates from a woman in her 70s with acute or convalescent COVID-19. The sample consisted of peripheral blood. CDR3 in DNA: TGTGCCAGCAGTCTTGGACAGGGGGCGTACGCCAACTATGGCTACACCTTC. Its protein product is CASSLGQGAYANYGYTF.